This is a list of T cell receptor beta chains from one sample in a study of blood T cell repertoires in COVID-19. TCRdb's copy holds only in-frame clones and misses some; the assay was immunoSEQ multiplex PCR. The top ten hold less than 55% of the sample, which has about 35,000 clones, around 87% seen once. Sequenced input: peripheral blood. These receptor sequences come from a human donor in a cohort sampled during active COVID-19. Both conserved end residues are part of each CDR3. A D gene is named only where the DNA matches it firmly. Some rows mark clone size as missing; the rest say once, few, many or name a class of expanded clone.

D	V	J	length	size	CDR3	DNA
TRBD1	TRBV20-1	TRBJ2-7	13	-	CSASRQGDDEQYF	TGCAGTGCTAGTCGACAGGGTGACGACGAGCAGTACTTC
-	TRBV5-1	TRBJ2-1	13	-	CASSLGLTDEQFF	TGCGCCAGCAGCTTAGGCCTGACAGATGAGCAGTTCTTC
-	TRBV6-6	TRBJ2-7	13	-	CASRDSSSYEQYF	TGTGCCAGCAGGGACAGTAGCTCCTACGAGCAGTACTTC
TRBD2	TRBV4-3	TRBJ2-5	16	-	CASSQGALAGAETQYF	TGCGCCAGCAGCCAAGGAGCACTAGCGGGGGCCGAGACCCAGTACTTC
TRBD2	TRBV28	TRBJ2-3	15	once	CASSGSSGGQDTQYF	TGTGCCAGCAGTGGCTCTAGCGGGGGGCAGGATACGCAGTATTTT
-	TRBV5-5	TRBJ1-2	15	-	CASSMGGLGDYGYTF	TGTGCCAGCAGCATGGGGGGACTCGGGGACTATGGCTACACCTTC
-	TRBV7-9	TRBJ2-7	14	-	CASSLAQGGDEQYF	TGTGCCAGCAGCTTAGCGCAGGGTGGTGACGAGCAGTACTTC
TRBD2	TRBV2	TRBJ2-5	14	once	CASSGTSGYETQYF	TGTGCCAGCAGTGGGACTAGCGGGTATGAGACCCAGTACTTC
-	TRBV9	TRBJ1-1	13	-	CASSPTGQSEAFF	TGTGCCAGCAGCCCAACCGGACAGAGTGAAGCTTTCTTT
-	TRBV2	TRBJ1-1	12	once	CASTGMNTEAFF	TGTGCCAGCACAGGGATGAACACTGAAGCTTTCTTT
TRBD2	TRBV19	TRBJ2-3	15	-	CASSGGTTSTDTQYF	TGTGCCAGTAGTGGAGGGACTACTAGCACAGATACGCAGTATTTT
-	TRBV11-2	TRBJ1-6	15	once	CASSLVSSDNSPLHF	TGTGCCAGCAGCTTAGTGAGCAGCGATAATTCACCCCTCCACTTT
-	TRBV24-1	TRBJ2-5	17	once	CATSDFVTGKGRETQYF	TGTGCCACCAGTGATTTTGTGACAGGAAAGGGACGAGAGACCCAGTACTTC
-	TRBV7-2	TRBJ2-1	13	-	CASSLDSRGSRFF	TGTGCCAGCAGCTTAGATTCCAGGGGTTCGCGGTTCTTC
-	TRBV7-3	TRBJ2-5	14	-	CASSLTRASETQYF	TGTGCCAGCAGCTTAACCAGGGCTTCGGAGACCCAGTACTTC
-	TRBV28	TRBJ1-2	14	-	CASSLGRTIYGYTF	TGTGCCAGCAGTTTGGGGCGAACGATCTATGGCTACACCTTC
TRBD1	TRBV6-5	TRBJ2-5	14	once	CASKTGQGGETQYF	TGTGCCAGCAAAACTGGACAGGGGGGAGAGACCCAGTACTTC